This passage covers 6 T cell receptor beta chains from one sample sequenced in a study of T-cell reconstitution after alpha-beta-depleted transplantation in children. Researchers prepared the TCRbeta library using unique molecular identifiers, the study reports. From the PCR reads, TCRdb called clonotypes with MiXCR, one entry per CDR3 protein. The profile shows several thousand distinct CDR3 sequences, approximately 15% of them singletons. Sequencing was performed on PBMCs, mostly from graft donor cells, taken 60 days after TCRalphabeta/CD19-depleted stem cell transplant. Receptor source: a male patient under 18 who had a stem cell transplant for acute lymphoblastic leukemia, so the T cells may come from the graft donor.

This chain connects TRBV28 to TRBJ2-1; 7 nucleotides match TRBD1. With 4 bases clipped from V and 7 bases from J, the junction kept 4 bases outside the gene matches. Germline V gene data show CDR1 as MDHEN and CDR2 as SYDVKM. The CDR3 has 13 residues. The DNA of the CDR3 is TGTGCCAGCAGTTGGGGCAGGGGGAATGAGCAGTTCTTC. This codes for CASSWGRGNEQFF.

This rearrangement joins TRBV6-2 or TRBV6-3 to TRBJ1-6; D call uncertain. V lost 5 bases and J 6 bases, leaving 20 bases between the germline ends. The CDR3 consists of 17 residues. Germline V gene lookup returns CDR1 MNHEY and CDR2 SVGEGT. The CDR3 region is CASSPSFLGVSNSPLHF. In nucleotides, the CDR3 is TGTGCCAGCAGTCCCTCCTTCCTCGGAGTCTCTAATTCACCCCTCCACTTT.

This clonotype has at least ten counts. V gene TRBV11-2 combines with J gene TRBJ1-2; possible D gene TRBD1, 5 bases. Germline CDR1 is SGHAT and CDR2 is FQNNGV. Trimming pared 3 bases from V and 4 bases from J, leaving 12 bases between. The CDR3 is 14 amino acids. The CDR3 region is CASSFLDRAYGYTF. The CDR3 nucleotides read TGTGCCAGCAGCTTTTTAGACAGAGCCTATGGCTACACCTTC.

This clonotype was seen ten or more times. The genes are TRBV4-2 and TRBJ1-1, with D tentatively TRBD1 (6 bases). This CDR3 contains 16 residues. The ends were cut back, 1 base at V and 4 bases at J, with 16 bases in the middle. Germline V CDR1 and CDR2: LGHNA, YNFKEQ. The CDR3 sequence: CASSQALSQGSTEAFF. CDR3 nucleotides: TGTGCCAGCAGCCAAGCGCTATCACAGGGAAGCACTGAAGCTTTCTTT.

This clonotype was recorded at least ten times. The chain recombines TRBV12-3 or TRBV12-4 with TRBJ2-7, with D perhaps TRBD1 (6 bases). The CDR3 spans 14 residues. Trimming took off 5 bases at V and 3 bases at J, with 14 bases between the two ends. The CDR3 loop reads CASSADRDIYEQYF. The CDR3 DNA is TGTGCCAGCAGTGCGGACCGGGACATCTACGAGCAGTACTTC.

The chain couples TRBV9 to TRBJ2-1; 9 positions agree with TRBD1. V lost 5 bases to trimming and J lost 9 bases; unmatched junction nucleotides: 15. The CDR3 spans 16 residues. Germline lookup yields CDR1 SGDLS and CDR2 YYNGEE. DNA of the CDR3: TGTGCCAGCAGTCGACAACCGGGACAGGGTGTAGGTGAGCAGTTCTTC. Amino acids: CASSRQPGQGVGEQFF.